Shown below are 12 T cell receptor beta chains from a single sample sequenced in a study of vaccination effects on CD4 cells after COVID-19. Assay: immunoSEQ multiplex PCR; the TCRdb copy retains only in-frame clones and omits some. Here the sample spans just under 45,000 clones, roughly 79% being singletons. Before any sequencing was done, the ViraFEST assay used viral peptide pools to expand antigen-specific CD4+ T cells. Cultured cells yielded isolated CD4+ T cells after nine to ten days. Among the vaccine recipients, none had a prior SARS-CoV-2 infection, and nucleocapsid antibodies were negative. These receptors' targets are unknown. This specimen consisted of CD4+ T cells from PBMCs cultured with SARS-CoV-2 spike peptides, obtained before COVID-19 vaccination. The receptor source for this set is a human donor who received a COVID-19 vaccine.

The chain is built from TRBV30 and TRBJ2-1; D call uncertain. Germline-derived CDR1 and CDR2 are GTSNPN and SVGIG (reference sequence). This CDR3 region has 13 residues. V was trimmed by 3 bases and J by 9 bases, leaving 15 bases between them. In nucleotides, the CDR3 is TGTGCCTGGAGCCACTCCCCTTTTGGTGAGCAGTTCTTC. Translation gives CAWSHSPFGEQFF.

There are a few counts of this clone. This CDR3 is CASSQDRDDQPQHF. CDR3 bases: TGTGCCAGCAGTCAAGACAGGGATGATCAGCCCCAGCATTTT. The gene calls are TRBV2 and TRBJ1-5; 7 nucleotides agree with TRBD1. The germline CDR1 and CDR2 sequences are SNHLY and FYNNEI. The CDR3 is 14 amino acids. Trimming at V came to 5 bases and at J to 5 bases, leaving 6 bases not matched to a gene.

The rearrangement uses TRBV2 and TRBJ2-1; the match to TRBD2 covers 11 bases. Germline CDR1 is SNHLY and CDR2 is FYNNEI. The CDR3 spans 13 residues. J lost 9 bases, V lost 6 bases, and 4 bases had no gene match. The CDR3, as DNA: TGTGCCAGCAGACTACTAGCGGGGGTTGAGCAGTTCTTC. Its translation is CASRLLAGVEQFF.

The chain recombines TRBV29-1 with TRBJ1-2; 8 bases are shared with TRBD1. This CDR3 is 13 amino acids long. J lost 8 bases, V lost 6 bases, and 11 bases had no gene match. CDR1 is SQVTM and CDR2 is ANQGSEA in the germline V gene. CDR3 bases: TGCAGCGTCAGTGTGCAGGGGGCGGGAGGCTACACCTTC. It codes for CSVSVQGAGGYTF.

The gene calls are TRBV10-3 and TRBJ2-5; D unclear. Germline V gives CDR1 ENHRY, CDR2 SYGVKD. With 3 bases removed from V and 5 bases from J, the gap between germline ends came to 13 bases. The CDR3 is made up of 14 amino acids. Written as DNA, the CDR3 is TGTGCCATCAGTGACAGTGTTGGACGGGAGACCCAGTACTTC. This codes for CAISDSVGRETQYF.

The chain joins TRBV12-1 to TRBJ1-1. TRBV12-1 is described as a pseudogene. The CDR3 sequence is 12 residues long. CDR3 nucleotide sequence: TGTGCCAGCTCCGACGAGAAAACTGAAGCTTTCTTT. It specifies CASSDEKTEAFF.

The CDR3 sequence is CASSRNQGGQETQYF. The DNA of the CDR3 is TGTGCCAGCAGTAGAAACCAGGGTGGCCAAGAGACCCAGTACTTC. The chain carries TRBV6-5 and TRBJ2-5, with TRBD1 as a possible D gene (5 bases). The CDR3 is 15 residues long. Germline lookup yields CDR1 MNHEY and CDR2 SVGAGI. Trimming left V 5 bases short and J 1 base short, with 14 bases between.

The J gene is TRBJ2-2, the V gene TRBV6-2 or TRBV6-3, with 9 positions matching TRBD2. V shed 6 bases, J shed 4 bases, and the junction held 18 bases outside the gene matches. The CDR3 covers 19 residues. Per germline, CDR1 MNHEY and CDR2 SVGEGT. CDR3 sequence reads: CASSPLPGPSGETTGELFF. The CDR3 bases are TGTGCCAGCAGCCCCCTACCAGGGCCTAGCGGGGAAACCACCGGGGAGCTGTTTTTT.

This clone has just a few counts. The chain joins TRBV24-1 to TRBJ2-2; 7 nucleotides agree with TRBD2. The CDR3 contains 14 residues. After removal of 3 bases from V and 7 bases from J, the junction contained 4 bases not matched to a gene. Germline-derived CDR1 and CDR2 are KGHDR and SFDVKD. CDR3 in amino acids: CATSDPGGIGELFF. In DNA, the CDR3 is TGTGCCACCAGTGATCCCGGGGGGATCGGGGAGCTGTTTTTT.

The chain has TRBV3-1 (or the pseudogene TRBV3-2) and TRBJ2-1, with D perhaps matching TRBD1 or TRBD2 (5 bases each). There are 15 residues in the CDR3. Germline V gene sequence: CDR1 LGHDT, CDR2 YNNKEL (reference sequence). The V gene lost 5 bases and the J gene lost 5 bases, with 16 bases spanning the gap. The CDR3 bases are TGTGCCAGCAGCGTATCCGGGACCCGTGACAATGAGCAGTTCTTC. Amino acids: CASSVSGTRDNEQFF.

The chain combines TRBV3-1 (or the pseudogene TRBV3-2) with TRBJ2-1, with 11 bases lining up with TRBD2. Germline V lookup: CDR1 LGHDT, CDR2 YNNKEL (reference sequence). Losses at the gene ends were 0 bases for V and 9 bases for J; bases not matched to a gene: 7. The CDR3 runs 16 residues. The CDR3 nucleotides read TGTGCCAGCAGCCAAGAAGCACTAGCGGGGGAGGCTGAGCAGTTCTTC. Translating gives CASSQEALAGEAEQFF.

V is TRBV20-1 and J is TRBJ2-7, with D perhaps assigned TRBD1 or TRBD2 (6 bases each). The CDR3 is made up of 13 amino acids. Germline V gene data show CDR1 as DFQATT and CDR2 as SNEGSKA (reference sequence). The ends were cut back, 3 bases at V and 1 base at J, with 10 bases in the middle. CDR3 amino acids: CSASRGVSYEQYV. The CDR3, as DNA: TGCAGTGCTAGTAGGGGGGTTTCCTACGAGCAGTACGTC.